These 5 T cell receptor beta chains were all obtained from the same sample, sequenced in a study of OX40 agonist ivuxolimab in advanced cancers. Profiling relied on immunoSEQ multiplex PCR, and the TCRdb table lists in-frame clones only, not all of them. In the table there are roughly 61,000 clones, 70% to 90% of which are singletons. Material: CD4+ or CD8+ T cells sorted from blood, obtained in a trial of the OX40 agonist ivuxolimab. The receptor set was obtained from an adult with an advanced solid tumor such as melanoma, head and neck, liver or kidney cancer.

The chain joins TRBV30 to TRBJ1-1; D remains unclear. Germline V gene sequence: CDR1 GTSNPN, CDR2 SVGIG (reference sequence). V dropped 2 bases and J dropped 3 bases, with 7 bases sitting between them. This CDR3 contains 12 residues. The CDR3 DNA is TGTGCCTGGAGTATCGGGGACACTGAAGCTTTCTTT. Protein sequence: CAWSIGDTEAFF.

The genes are TRBV19 and TRBJ2-1, with 10 positions matching TRBD2. V dropped 2 bases and J dropped 7; count of bases not matched to a gene: 2. The V gene's germline CDR1 is LNHDA and CDR2 SQIVND (reference sequence). The CDR3 totals 14 residues. DNA for the CDR3: TGTGCCAGTAGTATACCTAGCGGGAGTAATGAGCAGTTCTTC. It is translated as CASSIPSGSNEQFF.

V gene TRBV5-1 combines with J gene TRBJ2-1; D gene uncertain. Trimming took off 4 bases at V and 4 bases at J, with 12 bases between the two ends. This CDR3 is built from 14 residues. CDR1 is SGHRS, CDR2 YFSETQ, per germline. CDR3 sequence reads: CASSPPQQYNEQFF. The DNA for the CDR3 is TGCGCCAGCAGCCCCCCGCAACAGTACAATGAGCAGTTCTTC.

The chain recombines TRBV5-6 with TRBJ2-5, with TRBD1 identical over 8 bases. V shed 2 bases and J 5 bases; nucleotides not matched to a gene: 8. The CDR3 has 15 amino acids. Germline CDR1 reads SGHDT; CDR2 reads YYEEEE. CDR3 protein: CASSLDGQGGETQYF. The CDR3 DNA sequence: TGTGCCAGCAGCTTAGATGGACAGGGCGGCGAGACCCAGTACTTC. Together with reference TRBV5-6 and TRBJ2-5, the CDR3 gives the full variable domain: DAGVTQSPTHLIKTRGQQVTLRCSPKSGHDTVSWYQQALGQGPQFIFQYYEEEERQRGNFPDRFSGHQFPNYSSELNVNALLLGDSALYLCASSLDGQGGETQYFGPGTRLLVL.

This chain joins TRBV2 and TRBJ1-2; TRBD1 agrees at 7 bases. Per germline, CDR1 SNHLY and CDR2 FYNNEI. The CDR3 sequence is 14 residues long. V dropped 2 bases and J dropped 7; count of bases not matched to a gene: 7. Written as DNA, the CDR3 is TGTGCCAGCAGTGAAAGGCAGGGGGTGATTGGCTACACCTTC. Its translation is CASSERQGVIGYTF. Complete variable domain (other parts from reference TRBV2 and TRBJ1-2): EPEVTQTPSHQVTQMGQEVILRCVPISNHLYFYWYRQILGQKVEFLVSFYNNEISEKSEIFDDQFSVERPDGSNFTLKIRSTKLEDSAMYFCASSERQGVIGYTFGSGTRLTVV.